This TCR beta chain is drawn from a study of long-term antiretroviral therapy in people with HIV. immunoSEQ v3.0 was run at survey level. Here immunoSEQ multiplex PCR was the method, and the copy in TCRdb shows in-frame clones only, minus some. The data show 25,000 to 35,000 clones, with about three quarters seen just once and almost 9.5% held by the top ten. The CDR3 has 17 residues. Trimming at V came to 4 bases and at J to 1 base, leaving 12 bases not matched to a gene. Per germline, CDR1 SGHDT and CDR2 YYEEEE. This sample comprised unsorted PBMCs, obtained 1.5 years before starting antiretroviral therapy. The chain uses TRBV5-6 and TRBJ2-7; 9 nucleotides agree with TRBD2. The receptor comes from a young man with HIV. The DNA of the CDR3 is TGTGCCAGCAGCCGGCAGCAGGCGGGGGGGCCGTCCTACGAGCAGTACTTC. Translation gives CASSRQQAGGPSYEQYF.